What follows describes a single T cell receptor (beta chain). This record belongs to a study of OX40 agonist ivuxolimab in advanced cancers. Clones were sequenced by immunoSEQ multiplex PCR, and TCRdb holds only the in-frame ones, with some missing. The sample lists approximately 58,000 clones; roughly 89% were seen once. V lost 3 bases to trimming and J lost 0 bases, with 6 bases between them. This CDR3 is 15 amino acids long. The germline V gene has CDR1 SGHTA and CDR2 FQGNSA. This sample comprised CD4+ or CD8+ T cells sorted from blood, obtained in a trial of the OX40 agonist ivuxolimab. This receptor was obtained from an adult with an advanced solid tumor such as melanoma, head and neck, liver or kidney cancer. The chain couples TRBV7-2 to TRBJ1-6; D not resolved. CDR3 protein: CASSLGNSYNSPLHF. For the CDR3, the DNA is TGTGCCAGCAGCTTGGGAAACTCCTATAATTCACCCCTCCACTTT.